This T cell receptor (beta chain) was profiled in a study of monozygotic twins with inflammatory bowel disease. Overall study findings and caveats: There was no way to distinguish the different T cell subtypes. Especially with disease activity, IBD patients had fewer clonotypes in common with others than healthy twins did.

CDR1 is SGHRS, CDR2 YFSETQ, per germline. The CDR3 spans 16 residues. During cDNA synthesis, UMIs that each contained a 6-nucleotide sample barcode were added by means of template switching. Using the 5' RACE reads, TCRdb records one entry per CDR3 protein without DNA. The sample spans about 450,000 distinct CDR3 sequences; the ten largest clones claim approximately 2.4%. Of note for this clonotype: The antigen is undetermined.

This receptor was obtained from a human donor with ulcerative colitis or Crohn's disease, or a healthy co-twin of an affected twin (not recorded which). The chain employs TRBV5-1 and TRBJ2-3; the D call from TCRdb, TRBD2, cannot be confirmed without DNA. The sequenced sample was blood. The CDR3 loop reads CASSLGAAGGTDTQYF.